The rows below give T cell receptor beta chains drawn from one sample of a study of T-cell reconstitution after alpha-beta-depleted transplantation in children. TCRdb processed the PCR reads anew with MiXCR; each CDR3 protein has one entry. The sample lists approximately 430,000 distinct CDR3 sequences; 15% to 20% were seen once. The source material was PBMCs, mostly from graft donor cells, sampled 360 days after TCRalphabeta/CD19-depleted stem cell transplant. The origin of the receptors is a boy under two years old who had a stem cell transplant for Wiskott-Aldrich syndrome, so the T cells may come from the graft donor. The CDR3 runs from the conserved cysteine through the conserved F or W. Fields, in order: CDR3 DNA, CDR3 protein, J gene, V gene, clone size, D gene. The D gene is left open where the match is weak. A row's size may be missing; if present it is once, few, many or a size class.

TGTGCCAGCAGCTTTGGTAACAGGGTTTCAGAGACCCAGTACTTC | CASSFGNRVSETQYF | TRBJ2-5 | TRBV11-2 | - | -
TGCGCCAGCAGCGAAGTAGCGGGAGGGTTGAGCACAGATACGCAGTATTTT | CASSEVAGGLSTDTQYF | TRBJ2-3 | TRBV4-3 | - | TRBD2
TGTGCCAGCAGCTTGAATGGACGCCCGAACACCGGGGAGCTGTTTTTT | CASSLNGRPNTGELFF | TRBJ2-2 | TRBV5-6 | - | -
TGCAGTGCTCCCTCAGGGAGAACCTACGAGCAGTACTTC | CSAPSGRTYEQYF | TRBJ2-7 | TRBV20-1 | - | -
TGTGCCAGCAGCTACCCGGGGGGTCGGGAGACCCAGTACTTC | CASSYPGGRETQYF | TRBJ2-5 | TRBV5-5 | - | TRBD2
TGCAGTGCTAGATCCGGACTAGCGAGCTCCTACGAGCAGTACTTC | CSARSGLASSYEQYF | TRBJ2-7 | TRBV20-1 | - | TRBD2
TGTGCCAGCACAGGAGGGAAGAATCAGCCCCAGCATTTT | CASTGGKNQPQHF | TRBJ1-5 | TRBV28 | - | -
TGTGCCAGCACAAGATTTATCGGGGTAGCTACCGGGGAGCTGTTTTTT | CASTRFIGVATGELFF | TRBJ2-2 | TRBV27 | few | -
TGTGCCAGCAGTCATGGTGAAGGGAGTCGGGAAAAACTGTTTTTT | CASSHGEGSREKLFF | TRBJ1-4 | TRBV12-3/TRBV12-4 | - | -
TGTGCCAGCAGTTACGCGCCAGGGTTGACTGGAAACACCATATATTTT | CASSYAPGLTGNTIYF | TRBJ1-3 | TRBV6-5 | - | -
TGCGCCAGCAGCTTCGAGGTTTCGAGGGCTGGCGGGGAGCTGTTTTTT | CASSFEVSRAGGELFF | TRBJ2-2 | TRBV5-1 | - | -
TGTGCCAGCAGCTTAGGAGGAGTAGCGGGAGACGAGCAGTACTTC | CASSLGGVAGDEQYF | TRBJ2-7 | TRBV7-2 | - | TRBD2
TGCGCCAGCAGCGCAGTCAGGGGAAAAGATGAAAAACTGTTTTTT | CASSAVRGKDEKLFF | TRBJ1-4 | TRBV5-1 | few | -
TGCGCCAGCAGCTTTGACAGGGTTGGAGGGTACGAGCAGTACTTC | CASSFDRVGGYEQYF | TRBJ2-7 | TRBV5-1 | - | -
TGTGCCAGCAGTTTGGGTAGCGGGAAGGATACGCAGTATTTT | CASSLGSGKDTQYF | TRBJ2-3 | TRBV12-3/TRBV12-4 | many | TRBD2
TGCGGAACCGGGACTAGTGGCCCAGATACGCAGTATTTT | CGTGTSGPDTQYF | TRBJ2-3 | TRBV29-1 | few | TRBD2
TGTGCCAGCAGTTTTCAGGCAGGGTATCTTCAAGAGACCCAGTACTTC | CASSFQAGYLQETQYF | TRBJ2-5 | TRBV12-3/TRBV12-4 | few | -
TGTGCCAGCAGTTTAGAGGGACAGGGAGACGAGCAGTACTTC | CASSLEGQGDEQYF | TRBJ2-7 | TRBV12-3/TRBV12-4 | many | TRBD1
TGCGCCAGCAAACGGGACAGGGGTGGGTCACCCCTCCACTTT | CASKRDRGGSPLHF | TRBJ1-6 | TRBV5-1 | - | TRBD1
TGCGCCAGCAGCTTGTGGCGCCAGGGGAGCAACATTCAGTACTTC | CASSLWRQGSNIQYF | TRBJ2-4 | TRBV5-1 | - | -
TGTGCCAGCAGCCGGGAGGCGGGAGCGACCCAGTACTTC | CASSREAGATQYF | TRBJ2-5 | TRBV3-1 | few | TRBD2
TGCAGCGTTGAAGTCGGGGGACAGGGACAGCCCCAGCATTTT | CSVEVGGQGQPQHF | TRBJ1-5 | TRBV29-1 | few | TRBD1
TGTGCCAGCAGTACTCCAGGGCTCCCAAAAGAGACCCAGTACTTC | CASSTPGLPKETQYF | TRBJ2-5 | TRBV12-3/TRBV12-4 | - | -
TGCAGTGCTAGAGATTTACAACTAGTCTATGAGCAGTTCTTC | CSARDLQLVYEQFF | TRBJ2-1 | TRBV20-1 | few | -
TGTGCCAGCACCCGGACTAGCGGCGGGGAGCTGTTTTTT | CASTRTSGGELFF | TRBJ2-2 | TRBV6-2/TRBV6-3 | - | TRBD2
TGTGCCAGCAGCTCATTCCCCCGGGGACAGGGGGATTCACCCCTCCACTTT | CASSSFPRGQGDSPLHF | TRBJ1-6 | TRBV7-9 | few | TRBD1
TGCGCCAGCTCAGACAGGGACTACGAGCAGTACTTC | CASSDRDYEQYF | TRBJ2-7 | TRBV5-1 | few | TRBD1
TGCGCCAGCAGCCCCCGTCGCTGGAGTCGTAATTACAATGAGCAGTTCTTC | CASSPRRWSRNYNEQFF | TRBJ2-1 | TRBV4-3 | - | -
TGTGCCAGCAGCCCGGGACAGGTTGTGCAGTACTTC | CASSPGQVVQYF | TRBJ2-7 | TRBV7-9 | - | TRBD1
TGTGCCAGCAGCCACCCCAGGCTAGCGTCACAAGAGACCCAGTACTTC | CASSHPRLASQETQYF | TRBJ2-5 | TRBV3-1 | - | -
TGCGCCAGCAGCCACCCGGGACAGGGTGCTGCTGGGGCCAACGTCCTGACTTTC | CASSHPGQGAAGANVLTF | TRBJ2-6 | TRBV4-1 | few | TRBD1
TGCGCCAGCACCTCGGGACTAGCGGGGAGGAATGAGCAGTTCTTC | CASTSGLAGRNEQFF | TRBJ2-1 | TRBV5-1 | few | TRBD2
TGTGCCAGCAGTTTATGGGGGGGGGCTGAGACCCAGTACTTC | CASSLWGGAETQYF | TRBJ2-5 | TRBV28 | many | -
TGCAGCGTTGAAGCAGGAAACTACGAGCAGTACTTC | CSVEAGNYEQYF | TRBJ2-7 | TRBV29-1 | - | -
TGCGCCAGCAGCCAAGAGGAGCGGGGGGGCTCATTCTTC | CASSQEERGGSFF | TRBJ2-1 | TRBV4-1 | - | TRBD2
TGTGCCACCAGTGCGCACAGGGGGCCAAGGAGCTCCTACAATGAGCAGTTCTTC | CATSAHRGPRSSYNEQFF | TRBJ2-1 | TRBV24-1 | few | TRBD1
TGCAGCGTTAATCCTTTAGGAATAGATACGCAGTATTTT | CSVNPLGIDTQYF | TRBJ2-3 | TRBV29-1 | few | -
TGTGCCAGCAGCCAAGACTTGCCTTCCTACGAGCAGTACTTC | CASSQDLPSYEQYF | TRBJ2-7 | TRBV4-2 | - | -